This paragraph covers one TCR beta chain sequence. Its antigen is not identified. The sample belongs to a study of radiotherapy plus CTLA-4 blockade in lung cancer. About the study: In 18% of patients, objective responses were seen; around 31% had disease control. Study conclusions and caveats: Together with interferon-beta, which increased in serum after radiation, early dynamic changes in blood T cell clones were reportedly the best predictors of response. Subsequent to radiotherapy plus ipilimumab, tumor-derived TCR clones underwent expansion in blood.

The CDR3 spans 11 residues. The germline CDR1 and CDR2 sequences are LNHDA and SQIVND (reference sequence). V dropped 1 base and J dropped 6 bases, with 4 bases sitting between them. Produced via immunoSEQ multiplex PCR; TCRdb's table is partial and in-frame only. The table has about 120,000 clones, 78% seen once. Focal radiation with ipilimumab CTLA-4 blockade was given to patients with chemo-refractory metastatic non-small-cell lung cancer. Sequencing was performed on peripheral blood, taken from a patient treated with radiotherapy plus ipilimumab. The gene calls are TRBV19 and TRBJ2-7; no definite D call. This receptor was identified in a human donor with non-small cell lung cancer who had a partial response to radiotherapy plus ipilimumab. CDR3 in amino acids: CASSIGLEQYF. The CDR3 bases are TGTGCCAGTAGTATAGGTCTCGAGCAGTACTTC.